These T cell receptor beta chains were read from a single sample in a study of early T cells in non-severe SARS-CoV-2 infection. From the 5' RACE reads, TCRdb called clonotypes with MiXCR, one entry per CDR3 protein. The sample lists about 55,000 distinct CDR3 sequences, roughly 13% occurring once. The sequencing used whole blood, collected at baseline. Every receptor here comes from an adult who was a healthcare worker with PCR-confirmed SARS-CoV-2 infection or an uninfected control (not recorded which). The conserved cysteine and the conserved F or W are not part of the CDR3 here. The order of the fields is CDR3 length, J gene, V gene, CDR3 protein.

10,TRBJ1-4,TRBV5-4,ASSLQGEKLF
11,TRBJ1-2,TRBV7-2,ASSPQGSYGYT
14,TRBJ2-1,TRBV12-3/TRBV12-4,ASSSTGTRGHNEQF
15,TRBJ2-3,TRBV7-2,ASSLVGPGRSSDTQY
12,TRBJ1-1,TRBV3-1,ASRTGLMNTEAF
15,TRBJ2-1,TRBV24-1,ATSEVAGVANANEQF
12,TRBJ2-2,TRBV12-3/TRBV12-4,ASSFGPVTGELF
11,TRBJ1-5,TRBV10-1,ASRKGIHQPQH
13,TRBJ2-1,TRBV4-3,ASSQVPRTYNEQF
12,TRBJ2-3,TRBV7-2,ASRPGVEGDTQY
14,TRBJ2-6,TRBV6-5,ASSPGGASGANVLT
10,TRBJ2-2,TRBV5-1,ASSSDYGELF
17,TRBJ2-3,TRBV7-9,ASSLTGRALGRDLDTQY
11,TRBJ1-5,TRBV20-1,SAERGGNQPQH
11,TRBJ2-7,TRBV12-3/TRBV12-4,ASRLGDPYEQY
11,TRBJ1-2,TRBV30,AWSVRPSYGYT
14,TRBJ1-6,TRBV7-2,ASSPRSLLPHSPLH
10,TRBJ2-7,TRBV12-5,ASGLGQHEQY
16,TRBJ2-1,TRBV20-1,SARDQGLAGLRYNEQF
12,TRBJ2-3,TRBV2,AIPGLAGYKGQY
12,TRBJ1-3,TRBV7-9,ASSPRGPGNTIY
15,TRBJ1-5,TRBV7-2,ASSLLGRLVSNQPQH
11,TRBJ2-7,TRBV2,ASILAVAYEQY
12,TRBJ1-6,TRBV6-5,ASTWRQDNSPLH
12,TRBJ2-3,TRBV27,ASSWDRSTDTQY
12,TRBJ2-5,TRBV11-2,ASTQDLIGEAQY
12,TRBJ2-1,TRBV12-3/TRBV12-4,ASSFASSYNEQF
14,TRBJ2-6,TRBV7-3,ASSLEGRGGANVLT
11,TRBJ2-5,TRBV10-3,AISAGPQETQY
13,TRBJ1-5,TRBV18,ASSPTGQSNQPQH
11,TRBJ1-1,TRBV7-9,ASRAIRTPEAF
12,TRBJ1-6,TRBV5-6,ASRVYAYNSPLH
12,TRBJ1-1,TRBV27,ASSPRGKDTEAF
14,TRBJ2-3,TRBV5-6,ASSLVARVGTDTQY
11,TRBJ1-4,TRBV6-6,ASSYAGNEKLF
12,TRBJ2-1,TRBV7-2,ASSFYGWAGEQF
11,TRBJ1-2,TRBV3-1,ASSPTRFYGYT
11,TRBJ1-4,TRBV7-9,ASNNGAEEKLF
12,TRBJ2-1,TRBV11-2,ASSLEWGTPEEI
13,TRBJ2-2,TRBV9,ASSPGLAGVGELF
10,TRBJ2-7,TRBV19,ARAGRAYEQY